Presented here are 20 T cell receptor beta chains from one specimen sequenced in a study of shared clonotypes between healthy human individuals. Measured with immunoSEQ multiplex PCR; TCRdb has only the in-frame clones, and not every one. The table has approximately 500,000 clones, around four fifths seen once; the top ten hold around 12%. The sequenced material came from PBMCs. All receptors derive from a woman aged 40-49 years in good health. Some clones in this sample may be carry-over from other donors' samples.

This clone was recorded many times. This chain uses TRBV27 with TRBJ2-7; 7 nucleotides align to TRBD2. Germline V gene lookup returns CDR1 MNHEY and CDR2 SMNVEV (reference sequence). CDR3 length: 16 residues. V gave up 2 bases and J gave up 2 bases; unmatched junction bases: 9. CDR3 bases: TGTGCCAGCAGTTTACGGGTGGGAGCGGGGACCTACGAGCAGTACTTC. Its protein product is CASSLRVGAGTYEQYF.

V gene TRBV6-1 combines with J gene TRBJ2-4, with TRBD1 matching over 10 bases. The CDR3 loop spans 14 amino acids. Trimming at V came to 7 bases and at J to 6 bases, leaving 6 bases not matched to a gene. Germline lookup yields CDR1 MNHNS and CDR2 SASEGT. CDR3 DNA: TGTGCCAGCACCCTGGACAGGGGGACAAACATTCAGTACTTC. Translating gives CASTLDRGTNIQYF.

In its sample, this clone was seen many times. Germline is not matched at one junction end, which may reflect a read error. Distinct nucleotide sequences in the sample also encode this CDR3. The chain couples TRBV30 to TRBJ2-3; 7 nucleotides agree with TRBD2. Germline CDR1 and CDR2: GTSNPN and SVGIG (reference sequence). CDR3 length equals 12 residues. CDR3 amino acids: CAWSIGLVGSSF. The DNA for the CDR3 is TGTGCCTGGAGTATAGGACTAGTAGGTTCTTCTTTT.

The chain carries TRBV14 and TRBJ1-2; perhaps TRBD1 as D (5 bases). Germline assignment: CDR1 SGHDN and CDR2 FVKESK. V gave up 1 base and J gave up 2 bases, with 11 bases separating them. The CDR3 extends over 15 amino acids. CDR3 nucleotide sequence: TGTGCCAGCAGCCAAGGAATAGGGGTAAACTATGGCTACACCTTC. This encodes CASSQGIGVNYGYTF.

CDR3 DNA sequence: TGTGCCAGCAGCTGGGACAGGGGAGGCGAGCAGTACTTC. Encoded protein: CASSWDRGGEQYF. This sequence joins TRBV6-5 and TRBJ2-7; 10 bases fit TRBD1. Unmatched junction bases numbered 5, after V lost 6 bases and J lost 6 bases. This CDR3 is 13 amino acids long. Germline loops: CDR1 MNHEY, CDR2 SVGAGI.

This clone was found once. The V call is TRBV4-1, the J call TRBJ2-5; 10 bases align to TRBD1. The length of the CDR3 is 15 residues. With V trimmed by 4 bases and J by 5 bases, 7 bases remained unmatched. CDR1 MGHRA and CDR2 YSYEKL come from the germline V gene. The CDR3 DNA sequence: TGCGCCAGCAGCCGCGGACAGGGGGTCGGTGAGACCCAGTACTTC. This sequence encodes CASSRGQGVGETQYF.

The V call is TRBV7-8, the J call TRBJ1-3, with D unclear. The CDR3 totals 13 residues. V lost 5 bases to trimming and J lost 11 bases, with 16 bases between them. Germline V gene data show CDR1 as SGHVS and CDR2 as FQNEAQ. The CDR3 here is CASSVTIDNAIYF. Written as DNA, the CDR3 is TGTGCCAGCAGCGTAACGATCGACAACGCCATATATTTT. The full variable domain, rest sourced from reference TRBV7-8 and TRBJ1-3, is GAGVSQSPRYKVAKRGQDVALRCDPISGHVSLFWYQQALGQGPEFLTYFQNEAQLDKSGLPSDRFFAERPEGSVSTLKIQRTQQEDSAVYLCASSVTIDNAIYFGEGSWLTVV.

V gene TRBV28 combines with J gene TRBJ2-7; 7 bases are shared with TRBD1. V trimming: 6 bases; J trimming: 5 bases; junction bases outside the gene matches: 10. The length of the CDR3 is 14 residues. Germline CDR1 MDHEN, CDR2 SYDVKM. CDR3 DNA: TGTGCCAGCAGCTCTGCGGACAGGTTCGACGAGCAGTACTTC. Its protein is CASSSADRFDEQYF.

The chain recombines TRBV4-1 with TRBJ2-7; D remains unclear. CDR1 MGHRA and CDR2 YSYEKL come from the germline V gene. The CDR3 sequence is 14 residues long. V was trimmed by 0 bases and J by 0 bases, leaving 6 bases between them. Written as DNA, the CDR3 is TGCGCCAGCAGCCAAGATTTAGTCTCCTACGAGCAGTACTTC. Protein: CASSQDLVSYEQYF.

The gene calls are TRBV4-1 and TRBJ2-7, with 7 bases lining up with TRBD1. CDR3 length: 14 residues. V gave up 2 bases and J gave up 6 bases; unmatched junction bases: 7. CDR1 is MGHRA and CDR2 is YSYEKL in the germline V gene. The CDR3 reads CASSQLQGWSEQYF. DNA of the CDR3: TGCGCCAGCAGCCAACTACAGGGGTGGTCCGAGCAGTACTTC.

The chain joins TRBV10-3 to TRBJ2-3, with D tentatively TRBD1 (6 bases). V was cut by 4 bases and J by 4 bases, with 9 bases left in between. From germline, CDR1 is ENHRY and CDR2 SYGVKD. The CDR3 spans 13 residues. In nucleotides, the CDR3 is TGTGCCATCAGTGGACGACAGGCAGATACGCAGTATTTT. Its protein is CAISGRQADTQYF.

V is TRBV4-1 and J is TRBJ1-4; 7 nucleotides agree with TRBD1. V lost 3 bases to trimming and J lost 5 bases; unmatched junction nucleotides: 6. CDR1 and CDR2 (germline): MGHRA, YSYEKL. There are 15 residues in the CDR3. CDR3 nucleotide sequence: TGCGCCAGCAGCCAGGATCCGGGACAGAATGAAAAACTGTTTTTT. It encodes CASSQDPGQNEKLFF.

This chain uses TRBV28 with TRBJ2-1; 9 nucleotides line up with TRBD2. The germline CDR1 and CDR2 sequences are MDHEN and SYDVKM. The CDR3 sequence is 15 residues long. V shed 5 bases, J shed 1 base, and the junction held 3 bases outside the gene matches. The CDR3 DNA reads as TGTGCCAGCAGTGGGCTAGCGGGATCCTACAATGAGCAGTTCTTC. It encodes CASSGLAGSYNEQFF. Full variable domain (missing parts from reference TRBV28 and TRBJ2-1): DVKVTQSSRYLVKRTGEKVFLECVQDMDHENMFWYRQDPGLGLRLIYFSYDVKMKEKGDIPEGYSVSREKKERFSLILESASTNQTSMYLCASSGLAGSYNEQFFGPGTRLTVL.

The chain has TRBV28 and TRBJ1-1; D is unresolved. V lost 6 bases, J lost 2 bases, and 19 bases lay in between. Germline assignment: CDR1 MDHEN and CDR2 SYDVKM. The CDR3 has 16 amino acids. CDR3 nucleotides: TGTGCCAGCAGCGCTGTGTTTGCGAAGATCAACACTGAAGCTTTCTTT. Protein sequence: CASSAVFAKINTEAFF.

This clone was counted between two and nine times. The rearrangement joins TRBV7-2 to TRBJ1-1; TRBD1 matches 11 bases. The CDR3 has 17 amino acids. Germline CDR1 SGHTA, CDR2 FQGNSA. The J segment lost 4 bases and the V segment lost 1 base, leaving 8 bases of the junction unmatched. This chain's CDR3 is CASSLGPPGTGGTEAFF. The CDR3 DNA sequence: TGTGCCAGCAGCTTAGGGCCCCCCGGGACAGGGGGCACTGAAGCTTTCTTT.

DNA for the CDR3: TGTGCCAGCATCCCCGGGACAGGGGGCACTGAAGCTTTCTTT. Protein product: CASIPGTGGTEAFF. This chain connects TRBV5-4 to TRBJ1-1; the match to TRBD1 covers 11 bases. The CDR3 is made up of 14 amino acids. From germline, CDR1 is SGHNT and CDR2 YYREEE (reference sequence). V was clipped by 6 bases and J by 4 bases; unmatched bases: 5.

The V call is TRBV6-6, the J call TRBJ2-4; TRBD2 aligns across 7 bases. The CDR3 is 15 amino acids. Germline V gene sequence: CDR1 MNHNY, CDR2 SVGAGI (reference sequence). After removal of 8 bases from V and 6 bases from J, the junction contained 13 bases not matched to a gene. The CDR3 DNA is TGTGCCAGCGTCCCAAAGGGAGGGCGGGGAAACATTCAGTACTTC. Protein sequence: CASVPKGGRGNIQYF.

This clone has just a few counts. V gene TRBV4-1 combines with J gene TRBJ1-1; 7 positions agree with TRBD1. There are 15 residues in the CDR3. The germline V gene has CDR1 MGHRA and CDR2 YSYEKL. The ends lost 0 bases at V and 3 bases at J; junction bases unmatched: 4. This CDR3 reads CASSQDEQGHTEAFF. The DNA of the CDR3 is TGCGCCAGCAGCCAAGATGAACAGGGGCACACTGAAGCTTTCTTT.

This chain joins TRBV14 and TRBJ2-5, with D uncertain. The V gene's germline CDR1 is SGHDN and CDR2 FVKESK. The CDR3 totals 15 residues. Trimming left V 4 bases short and J 2 bases short, with 14 bases between. CDR3 sequence (DNA): TGTGCCAGCAGCCCTAGTACCAGGTTTCAAGAGACCCAGTACTTC. The encoded protein is CASSPSTRFQETQYF.

This sequence joins TRBV27 and TRBJ2-1, with D unclear. This CDR3 comprises 16 residues. The ends were cut back, 5 bases at V and 0 bases at J, with 14 bases in the middle. CDR1 is MNHEY and CDR2 is SMNVEV in the germline V gene (reference sequence). Here the CDR3 DNA reads TGTGCCAGCAGTCAAGATAGCAGGAGCTCCTACAATGAGCAGTTCTTC. Encoded protein: CASSQDSRSSYNEQFF.